The 2 T cell receptor beta chains reported below all come from one sample, sequenced in a study of CXCR3-negative and CXCR3-positive naive CD8 T cells. TRB cDNA was prepared as libraries by UMI-labeled 5' RACE. TCRdb re-analyzed the 5' RACE reads; it lists each CDR3 protein once, without DNA. The sample has some 50,000 distinct CDR3 sequences. Sequencing input: naive CXCR3- CD8+ T cells from blood. Regarding subset: CD45RO-CCR7+CD27+CD95- naive CD8+ T cells lacking CXCR3 (TNR3-). Receptor source: a human donor in good health. Some clones in this sample may be carry-over from other donors' samples.

The chain carries TRBV6-2 or TRBV6-3 and TRBJ2-1; TCRdb designates TRBD1, a call that cannot be tested without DNA. CDR3 length: 15 amino acids. Germline assignment: CDR1 MNHEY and CDR2 SVGEGT. The CDR3 sequence is CASRRGQGFNNEQFF.

CDR3 sequence reads: CASTTNLPGLAPKKASYNEQFF. The V and J genes are TRBV28 and TRBJ2-1; with no DNA, the TCRdb D assignment of TRBD2 cannot be verified. CDR3 length equals 22 residues. CDR1 MDHEN and CDR2 SYDVKM come from the germline V gene.